The 13 T cell receptor beta chains below all came from one sample that was sequenced in a study of T cell responses to AZD1222 COVID-19 vaccine. Using immunoSEQ multiplex PCR, the repertoire was profiled, and TCRdb retains in-frame clones only, with some absent. The sample records about 100,000 clones, around 89% being singletons. The specimen comprised peripheral blood, sampled on day 0 of AZD1222 vaccination. The source is an adult in good health.

This rearrangement joins TRBV29-1 to TRBJ1-1, with a tentative D call TRBD1 (5 bases). Germline V gene data show CDR1 as SQVTM and CDR2 as ANQGSEA. The CDR3 sequence is 12 residues long. Trimming removed 5 bases from V and 7 bases from J, with 14 bases in between. Written as DNA, the CDR3 is TGCAGCGTTCGGAGGGGCAGCGGTGAAGCTTTCTTT. Translating it yields CSVRRGSGEAFF.

This clone has only one observation. The rearrangement joins TRBV10-2 to TRBJ2-7, with D perhaps TRBD2 (6 bases). Trimming cost V 5 bases and J 4 bases, with 9 bases left between them. This CDR3 comprises 12 residues. Germline V CDR1 and CDR2: WSHSY, SAAADI. CDR3 DNA sequence: TGCGCCAGCAGTACGGGGGATTACGAGCAGTACTTC. Its protein product is CASSTGDYEQYF.

For the CDR3, the DNA is TGTGCCAGCAGCCCATTGTTGCCTGATCAGCCCCAGCATTTT. It translates to CASSPLLPDQPQHF. This sequence joins TRBV27 and TRBJ1-5; no clear D gene. V lost 6 bases to trimming and J lost 5 bases, with 14 bases between them. The CDR3 has 14 residues. Germline values: CDR1 MNHEY, CDR2 SMNVEV (reference sequence).

Note on this clone: At one end the junction does not follow the germline gene, possibly because of a read error. The chain links TRBV5-1 to TRBJ2-3; D is unresolved. The CDR3 contains 12 residues. Germline V gene sequence: CDR1 SGHRS, CDR2 YFSETQ. In DNA, the CDR3 is TGCGTCAGCAGCTTGAACACAGATACGCAGTATTTT. The encoded protein is CVSSLNTDTQYF.

V usage is TRBV4-3 and J usage is TRBJ2-1, with TRBD2 matching 9 bases. The CDR3 is 15 residues long. Germline CDR1 LGHNA, CDR2 YSLEER. After removal of 4 bases from V and 9 bases from J, the junction contained 10 bases not matched to a gene. CDR3 in amino acids: CASSLGPSGKGEQFF. Here the CDR3 DNA reads TGCGCCAGCAGCCTGGGGCCTAGCGGGAAGGGTGAGCAGTTCTTC.

This chain uses TRBV2 with TRBJ2-7; the D gene is possibly TRBD2 (6 bases). Looked up from germline, CDR1 is SNHLY and CDR2 is FYNNEI. The CDR3 consists of 12 residues. Trimming cost V 6 bases and J 5 bases, with 11 bases left between them. CDR3 amino acids: CASSPTRDEQYF. The CDR3 bases are TGTGCCAGCAGCCCGACTAGGGACGAGCAGTACTTC. The full variable domain, completed using reference TRBV2 and TRBJ2-7, is EPEVTQTPSHQVTQMGQEVILRCVPISNHLYFYWYRQILGQKVEFLVSFYNNEISEKSEIFDDQFSVERPDGSNFTLKIRSTKLEDSAMYFCASSPTRDEQYFGPGTRLTVT.

The chain couples TRBV27 to TRBJ2-1, with 9 bases matching TRBD2. In germline, CDR1 is MNHEY, CDR2 SMNVEV (reference sequence). The CDR3 contains 16 residues. The J segment lost 1 base and the V segment lost 8 bases, leaving 9 bases of the junction unmatched. The CDR3 reads CASGGSGSGSYNEQFF. CDR3 coding DNA: TGTGCCAGCGGGGGTAGCGGGAGTGGGTCCTACAATGAGCAGTTCTTC.

The chain has TRBV29-1 and TRBJ1-5; weak D call: TRBD1 (6 bases). Per the germline V gene, CDR1 is SQVTM and CDR2 is ANQGSEA. This CDR3 spans 13 amino acids. The germline V and J ends were trimmed by 4 bases and 6 bases, with 13 bases remaining between them. DNA of the CDR3: TGCAGCGTTGCATGGGGGGGCAGTCAGCCCCAGCATTTT. Protein product: CSVAWGGSQPQHF.

The chain employs TRBV14 and TRBJ1-2; TRBD1 aligns across 10 bases. The V segment lost 1 base and the J segment 8 bases; nucleotides outside the gene matches: 7. There are 15 residues in the CDR3. In germline, CDR1 is SGHDN, CDR2 FVKESK. The DNA of the CDR3 is TGTGCCAGCAGCCAAGGGTCGGGACAGGGGTACGGCTACACCTTC. Its protein product is CASSQGSGQGYGYTF.

V usage is TRBV9 and J usage is TRBJ2-7; possibly TRBD2 for D (6 bases). The CDR3 has 13 amino acids. Germline V gene sequence: CDR1 SGDLS, CDR2 YYNGEE. Trimming cost V 2 bases and J 6 bases, with 12 bases left between them. The CDR3 coding sequence is TGTGCCAGCAGCGTGGGCCTTAGCGGCGAGCAGTACTTC. As protein: CASSVGLSGEQYF.

The V and J genes are TRBV19 and TRBJ2-7; tentative D call: TRBD1 (5 bases). Trimming took 9 bases from V and 4 from J, leaving 10 bases between them. Per the germline V gene, CDR1 is LNHDA and CDR2 is SQIVND (reference sequence). The CDR3 consists of 11 residues. The CDR3 reads CASGQGYEQYF. The CDR3, as DNA: TGTGCCAGCGGGCAGGGATACGAGCAGTACTTC.

As DNA, the CDR3 is TGTGCCAGCAGTCTGGTTACTAACTATGGCTACACCTTC. It is translated as CASSLVTNYGYTF. This chain connects TRBV28 to TRBJ1-2; D is undetermined. The CDR3 sequence is 13 residues long. Between the trimmed V and J ends, which lost 5 bases and 0 bases, there was a span of 7 bases. Germline CDR1 and CDR2: MDHEN and SYDVKM.

This chain links TRBV18 with TRBJ1-2; weak D call: TRBD1 (6 bases). The CDR3 spans 17 residues. V was pared by 2 bases and J by 0 bases, with 16 bases between. Germline CDR1 reads KGHSH; CDR2 reads LQKENI. The CDR3 nucleotides are TGTGCCAGCTCACCAGTCGAAGGGGGATTAACTAACTATGGCTACACCTTC. Its translation: CASSPVEGGLTNYGYTF.